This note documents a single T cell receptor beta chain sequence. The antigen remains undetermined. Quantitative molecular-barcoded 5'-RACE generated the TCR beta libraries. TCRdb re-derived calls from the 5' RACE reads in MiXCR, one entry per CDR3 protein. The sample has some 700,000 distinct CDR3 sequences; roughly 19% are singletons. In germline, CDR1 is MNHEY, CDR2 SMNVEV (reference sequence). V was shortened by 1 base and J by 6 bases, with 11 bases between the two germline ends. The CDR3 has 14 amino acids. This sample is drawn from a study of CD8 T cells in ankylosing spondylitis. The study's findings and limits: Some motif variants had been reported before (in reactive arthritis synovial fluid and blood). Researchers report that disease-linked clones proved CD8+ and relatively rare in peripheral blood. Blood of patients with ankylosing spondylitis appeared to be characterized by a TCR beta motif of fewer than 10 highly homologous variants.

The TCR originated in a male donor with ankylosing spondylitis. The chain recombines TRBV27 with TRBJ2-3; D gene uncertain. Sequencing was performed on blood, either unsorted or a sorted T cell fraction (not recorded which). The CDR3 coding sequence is TGTGCCAGCAGTTTATACGGTCCAAGGGATACGCAGTATTTT. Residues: CASSLYGPRDTQYF.